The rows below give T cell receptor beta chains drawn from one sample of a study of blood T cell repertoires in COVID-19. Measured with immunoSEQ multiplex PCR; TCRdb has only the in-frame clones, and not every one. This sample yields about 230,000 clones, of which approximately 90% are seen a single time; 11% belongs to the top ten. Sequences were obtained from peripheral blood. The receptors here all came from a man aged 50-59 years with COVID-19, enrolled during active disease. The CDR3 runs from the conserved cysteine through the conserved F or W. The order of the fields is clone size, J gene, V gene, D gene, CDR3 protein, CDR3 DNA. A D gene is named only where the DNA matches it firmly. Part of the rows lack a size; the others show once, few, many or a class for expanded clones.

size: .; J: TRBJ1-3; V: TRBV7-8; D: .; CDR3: CASSLDRGNTIYF; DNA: TGTGCCAGCAGCTTAGACAGGGGAAACACCATATATTTT
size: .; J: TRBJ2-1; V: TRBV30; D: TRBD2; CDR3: CAWSWLAGGPGNEQFF; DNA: TGTGCCTGGAGCTGGCTAGCGGGAGGGCCGGGGAATGAGCAGTTCTTC
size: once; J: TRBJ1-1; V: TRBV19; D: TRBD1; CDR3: CASSIRQGAEAFF; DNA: TGTGCCAGTAGTATCAGACAGGGCGCTGAAGCTTTCTTT
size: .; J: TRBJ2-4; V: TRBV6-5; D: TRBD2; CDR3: CASSSLVAGWDIQYF; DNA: TGTGCCAGCAGTTCGTTAGTAGCGGGATGGGACATTCAGTACTTC
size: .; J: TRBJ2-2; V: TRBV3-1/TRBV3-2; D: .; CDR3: CASSPSANTGELFF; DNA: TGTGCCAGCAGCCCTTCGGCGAACACCGGGGAGCTGTTTTTT
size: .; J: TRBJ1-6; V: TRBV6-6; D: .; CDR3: CASSSTGRGDSPLHF; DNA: TGTGCCAGCAGTAGTACCGGACGCGGGGATTCACCCCTCCACTTT
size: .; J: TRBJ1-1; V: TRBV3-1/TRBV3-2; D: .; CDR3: CASSPGRTNTEAFF; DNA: TGTGCCAGCAGCCCTGGACGGACAAACACTGAAGCTTTCTTT
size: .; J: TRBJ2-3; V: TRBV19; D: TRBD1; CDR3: CASSSLGADRETDTQYF; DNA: TGTGCCAGTAGTTCCCTGGGGGCGGACAGGGAAACAGATACGCAGTATTTT
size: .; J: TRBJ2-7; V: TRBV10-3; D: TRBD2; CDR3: CATQAGTSGRGIPYEQYF; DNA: TGTGCCACTCAGGCGGGGACTAGCGGGAGAGGAATACCCTACGAGCAGTACTTC
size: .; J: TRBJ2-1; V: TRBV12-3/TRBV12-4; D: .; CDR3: CASSLASEQFF; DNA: TGTGCCAGCAGTTTGGCTTCTGAGCAGTTCTTC
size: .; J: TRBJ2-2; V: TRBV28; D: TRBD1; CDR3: CASRYRQGKGTGELFF; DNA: TGTGCCAGCAGGTATCGACAGGGGAAGGGGACCGGGGAGCTGTTTTTT
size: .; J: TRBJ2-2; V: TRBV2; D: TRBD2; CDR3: CASSDTLADPFGGTGELFF; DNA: TGTGCCAGCAGTGATACACTAGCGGACCCATTCGGGGGCACCGGGGAGCTGTTTTTT
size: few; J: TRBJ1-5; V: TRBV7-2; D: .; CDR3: CASSPSLSNQPQHF; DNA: TGTGCCAGCAGCCCGTCTCTTAGCAATCAGCCCCAGCATTTT
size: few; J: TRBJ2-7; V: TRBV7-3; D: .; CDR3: CASSLKQSYEQYF; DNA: TGTGCCAGCAGCTTAAAACAGTCCTACGAGCAGTACTTC
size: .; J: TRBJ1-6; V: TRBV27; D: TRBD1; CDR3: CASSLDRQGNSPLHF; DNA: TGTGCCAGCAGTTTAGACAGACAGGGGAATTCACCCCTCCACTTT
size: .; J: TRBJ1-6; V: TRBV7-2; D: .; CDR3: CASRRSGSYNSPLHF; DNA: TGTGCCAGCAGACGTTCAGGCTCCTATAATTCACCCCTCCACTTT
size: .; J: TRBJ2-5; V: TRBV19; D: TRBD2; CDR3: CASKAGGSLETQYF; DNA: TGTGCCAGTAAAGCGGGGGGGAGCTTGGAGACCCAGTACTTC
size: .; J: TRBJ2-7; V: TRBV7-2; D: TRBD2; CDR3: CASSWSGDTYEQYF; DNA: TGTGCCAGCAGCTGGAGCGGGGATACCTACGAGCAGTACTTC
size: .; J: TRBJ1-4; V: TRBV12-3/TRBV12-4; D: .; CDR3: CASRLRMGEKLFF; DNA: TGTGCCAGCAGATTGAGGATGGGTGAAAAACTGTTTTTT
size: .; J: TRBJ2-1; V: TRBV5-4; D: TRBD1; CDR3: CASSLEGARRNEQFF; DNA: TGTGCCAGCAGCTTGGAGGGGGCTAGGAGAAATGAGCAGTTCTTC
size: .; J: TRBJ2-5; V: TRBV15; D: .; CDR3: CATSRTYRDNQETQYF; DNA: TGTGCCACCAGCAGAACCTACCGGGACAACCAAGAGACCCAGTACTTC
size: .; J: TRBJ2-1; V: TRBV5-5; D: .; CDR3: CASRSESEQFF; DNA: TGTGCCAGCAGGTCGGAGAGTGAGCAGTTCTTC
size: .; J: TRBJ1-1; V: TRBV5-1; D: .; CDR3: CASSSDRTNTEAFF; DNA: TGCGCCAGCAGCAGTGACAGGACGAACACTGAAGCTTTCTTT
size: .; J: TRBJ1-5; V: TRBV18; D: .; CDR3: CASSSDSYSNQPQHF; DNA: TGTGCCAGCTCATCGGACAGTTATAGCAATCAGCCCCAGCATTTT
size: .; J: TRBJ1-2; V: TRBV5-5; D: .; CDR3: CASSLAQDSLTGGYTF; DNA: TGTGCCAGCAGCTTGGCCCAGGACAGCCTAACAGGGGGCTACACCTTC
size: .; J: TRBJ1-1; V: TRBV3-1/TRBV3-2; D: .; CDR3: CASSQGAARNTEAFF; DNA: TGTGCCAGCAGCCAAGGGGCAGCCCGGAACACTGAAGCTTTCTTT
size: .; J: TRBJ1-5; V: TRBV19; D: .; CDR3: CANSMRLAGVNQPQHF; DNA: TGTGCCAATAGTATGAGGTTGGCAGGGGTGAATCAGCCCCAGCATTTT